This entry is about one T cell receptor beta chain. The antigen is unknown. This sample stems from a study of cytomegalovirus exposure and HLA in healthy donors. Overall study: Earlier, 150 million to 200 million T cells were analyzed, and some 120 million unique TCR beta sequences were found among them. Study-level results: Later analysis demonstrated an association between a missense DCLRE1C variant and TCR beta V- and J-gene trimming.

Germline V gives CDR1 SEHNR, CDR2 FQNEAQ (reference sequence). The CDR3 runs 16 residues. V lost 5 bases and J 2 bases, leaving 15 bases between the germline ends. PCR employed 60 Vbeta and 13 Jbeta primers. Here immunoSEQ multiplex PCR was the method, and the copy in TCRdb shows in-frame clones only, minus some. This table has about 110,000 clones, 82% appearing once. This cohort consisted of healthy bone marrow donors. V and J are TRBV7-9 and TRBJ1-4; a possible D gene is TRBD1 (6 bases). Sequencing was done on a sample of PBMCs. This clonotype was sampled from a man aged 25-40 years in good health and CMV-seropositive. CDR3 coding DNA: TGTGCCAGCAGCCTTGCCCAGGGGCCCACTAATGAAAAACTGTTTTTT. Translating it yields CASSLAQGPTNEKLFF.